Presented here are 25 T cell receptor beta chains from one specimen sequenced in a study of human T cells and chemical hapten exposure. The sample's time point: healthy volunteer bleed at 6 weeks. Total RNA was isolated from unfractionated whole blood. Each CDR3 protein gets one entry after TCRdb re-called the RACE reads with MiXCR. The sample has about 65,000 distinct CDR3 sequences, approximately 6.2% seen once; the top ten hold just under 3.5%. The sample consisted of whole blood. Every receptor here comes from a female donor in good health. Some clones in this sample may be carry-over from other donors' samples.

This clonotype was found many times. This chain uses TRBV6-1 with TRBJ1-5, with D hard to call. Trimming stripped 4 bases from V and 0 bases from J, with 10 bases between. Germline-derived CDR1 and CDR2 are MNHNS and SASEGT. CDR3 length: 15 residues. As DNA, the CDR3 is TGTGCCAGCAGTGGTTGGAGTTATAGCAATCAGCCCCAGCATTTT. This sequence encodes CASSGWSYSNQPQHF.

This clonotype was detected many times. The chain combines TRBV30 with TRBJ1-5, with a weak D call TRBD1 (5 bases). The CDR3 consists of 13 residues. Germline V gene sequence: CDR1 GTSNPN, CDR2 SVGIG (reference sequence). Between the trimmed V and J ends, which lost 5 bases and 2 bases, there was a span of 10 bases. CDR3 residues: CAWGGAGNQPQHF. Written as DNA, the CDR3 is TGTGCCTGGGGGGGAGCGGGCAATCAGCCCCAGCATTTT.

J is TRBJ1-4 and V is TRBV9, with D possibly TRBD1 on 5 matching bases. V shed 3 bases and J shed 8 bases, with 14 bases lying between them. CDR3 size: 14 residues. Germline values: CDR1 SGDLS, CDR2 YYNGEE. CDR3 nucleotides: TGTGCCAGCAGCGGGGACTGGTCGGGGGAAAAACTGTTTTTT. This encodes CASSGDWSGEKLFF. The full variable domain, with the rest looked up from reference TRBV9 and TRBJ1-4, is DSGVTQTPKHLITATGQRVTLRCSPRSGDLSVYWYQQSLDQGLQFLIQYYNGEERAKGNILERFSAQQFPDLHSELNLSSLELGDSALYFCASSGDWSGEKLFFGSGTQLSVL.

The rearrangement joins TRBV7-6 to TRBJ1-4, with unresolved D. The V gene lost 5 bases and the J gene lost 4 bases, with 14 bases spanning the gap. CDR3 length equals 15 residues. Germline values: CDR1 SGHVS, CDR2 FNYEAQ. In DNA form, the CDR3 reads TGTGCCAGCAGCCAGCTCGGGCAGCTTAATGAAAAACTGTTTTTT. It yields the protein CASSQLGQLNEKLFF.

The chain has TRBV10-3 and TRBJ2-7; 10 bases are shared with TRBD1. The CDR3 runs to 15 residues. CDR1 and CDR2 (germline): ENHRY, SYGVKD. J gave up 2 bases and V 1 base, and 2 bases lay outside the gene matches. Written as DNA, the CDR3 is TGTGCCATCAGTGAGTACGGGACAGGGGCCTACGAGCAGTACTTC. Translating gives CAISEYGTGAYEQYF.

This clonotype was recorded many times. The CDR3: CASSMDDRRRQPQHF. DNA for the CDR3: TGTGCCAGCAGCATGGACGATAGAAGGAGACAGCCCCAGCATTTT. The genes are TRBV7-2 and TRBJ1-5, with no clear D. Trimming removed 5 bases from V and 7 bases from J, with 18 bases in between. This CDR3 has 15 residues. Germline CDR1 reads SGHTA; CDR2 reads FQGNSA.

This clonotype has more than one count but fewer than ten. The V call is TRBV28, the J call TRBJ1-1, with D perhaps TRBD1 (5 bases). Germline V gene sequence: CDR1 MDHEN, CDR2 SYDVKM. The CDR3 has 15 residues. V lost 4 bases to trimming and J lost 0 bases, with 12 bases between them. The CDR3 DNA reads as TGTGCCAGCAGTTCTCCCGGGGGAATGAACACTGAAGCTTTCTTT. Translating it yields CASSSPGGMNTEAFF.

The sample holds a few counts of this clonotype. The chain links TRBV12-3 or TRBV12-4 to TRBJ1-1; D gene ambiguous. The V and J ends lost 3 bases and 4 bases respectively, with 9 bases between them. The CDR3 is 13 amino acids. CDR3 in DNA: TGTGCCAGCAGTTTCGGTGTGGGCACTGAAGCTTTCTTT. It specifies CASSFGVGTEAFF.

In this sample, this clonotype turned up a few times. The chain has TRBV11-2 and TRBJ1-6, with no clear D. Germline V lookup: CDR1 SGHAT, CDR2 FQNNGV. The CDR3 covers 14 residues. V dropped 4 bases and J dropped 9 bases, with 13 bases sitting between them. This CDR3 reads CASSSTSGASPLHF. The CDR3 DNA is TGTGCCAGCAGCTCGACCTCAGGCGCTTCACCCCTCCACTTT.

This clonotype occurred many times. The CDR3 coding sequence is TGTGCCAGTAGTATAGATCTGATCTACGAGCAGTACTTC. Translated, it gives CASSIDLIYEQYF. The genes are TRBV19 and TRBJ2-7, with D unclear. Trimming removed 0 bases from V and 3 bases from J, with 6 bases in between. Germline values: CDR1 LNHDA, CDR2 SQIVND (reference sequence). The CDR3 totals 13 residues. The full variable domain, its missing parts supplied by reference TRBV19 and TRBJ2-7, is DGGITQSPKYLFRKEGQNVTLSCEQNLNHDAMYWYRQDPGQGLRLIYYSQIVNDFQKGDIAEGYSVSREKKESFPLTVTSAQKNPTAFYLCASSIDLIYEQYFGPGTRLTVT.

This rearrangement joins TRBV7-9 to TRBJ1-4; TRBD1 agrees at 8 bases. Germline CDR1 is SEHNR and CDR2 is FQNEAQ (reference sequence). This CDR3 region has 14 residues. V was clipped by 5 bases and J by 5 bases; unmatched bases: 4. The CDR3 DNA follows: TGTGCCAGCAGCCCGGGACAGGTCAATGAAAAACTGTTTTTT. Translated: CASSPGQVNEKLFF.

This clonotype was found a few times. This chain joins TRBV19 and TRBJ2-1, with 8 positions matching TRBD2. Trimming at V came to 3 bases and at J to 5 bases, leaving 9 bases not matched to a gene. Germline CDR1 is LNHDA and CDR2 is SQIVND (reference sequence). The CDR3 covers 16 residues. The CDR3 nucleotides are TGTGCCAGTAGTATTATTAGCGGGGTCTCTAACAATGAGCAGTTCTTC. Its protein product is CASSIISGVSNNEQFF.

This clonotype was counted ten times or more. The V call is TRBV12-3 or TRBV12-4, the J call TRBJ2-1; TRBD2 matches 11 bases. The CDR3 sequence is 16 residues long. Losses at the gene ends were 4 bases for V and 9 bases for J; bases not matched to a gene: 11. The CDR3 coding sequence is TGTGCCAGCAGTTCAAATAGCGGGAGGGCCTTGGGTGAGCAGTTCTTC. Its translation: CASSSNSGRALGEQFF.

The chain couples TRBV6-6 to TRBJ1-4; D is unresolved. Per germline, CDR1 MNHNY and CDR2 SVGAGI (reference sequence). The CDR3 has 11 amino acids. V lost 3 bases and J lost 8, with 4 bases in between. The CDR3 region is CASSYKEKLFF. In DNA, the CDR3 is TGTGCCAGCAGTTATAAGGAAAAACTGTTTTTT.

Many counts were recorded for this clonotype. This chain uses TRBV28 with TRBJ2-1; 7 bases match TRBD2. In germline, CDR1 is MDHEN, CDR2 SYDVKM. This CDR3 region has 17 residues. The V segment lost 8 bases and the J segment 9 bases; nucleotides outside the gene matches: 22. CDR3 DNA: TGTGCCAGCGCAGGGATAGGAGCGGGATCGGGGAAGGGTGAGCAGTTCTTC. It translates to CASAGIGAGSGKGEQFF.

The chain employs TRBV7-9 and TRBJ1-1; TRBD1 aligns across 8 bases. There are 15 residues in the CDR3. V trimming: 4 bases; J trimming: 0 bases; junction bases outside the gene matches: 4. Germline loops: CDR1 SEHNR, CDR2 FQNEAQ (reference sequence). This CDR3 is CASSSRTGMNTEAFF. The DNA for the CDR3 is TGTGCCAGCAGCTCCCGGACAGGGATGAACACTGAAGCTTTCTTT.

This clonotype was counted a few times. The chain employs TRBV29-1 and TRBJ2-1, with 10 bases that match TRBD2. Trimming cost V 3 bases and J 2 bases; bases outside gene matches: 7. CDR3 length: 16 amino acids. Germline CDR1 SQVTM, CDR2 ANQGSEA. The CDR3 DNA sequence: TGCAGCGTTGACGCCTCTCTAGCGGGAGCCTACAATGAGCAGTTCTTC. Its translation: CSVDASLAGAYNEQFF.

At least ten counts were recorded for this clonotype. This chain links TRBV5-1 with TRBJ2-1, with unresolved D. Trimming shortened V by 3 bases and J by 5 bases, and 9 bases separated the two germline ends. The CDR3 runs to 13 residues. Germline assignment: CDR1 SGHRS and CDR2 YFSETQ. In DNA form, the CDR3 reads TGCGCCAGCAGCTCCGGACCAGACAATGAGCAGTTCTTC. It codes for CASSSGPDNEQFF.

This clonotype was detected many times. The chain recombines TRBV2 with TRBJ2-3, with unresolved D. The ends were cut back, 1 base at V and 5 bases at J, with 7 bases in the middle. This CDR3 has 13 amino acids. CDR1 and CDR2 from the germline V gene are SNHLY and FYNNEI. The DNA for the CDR3 is TGTGCCAGCAGTGAAGGAGAGCTAGATACGCAGTATTTT. It is translated as CASSEGELDTQYF.

The chain employs TRBV11-2 and TRBJ2-2; D is possibly TRBD2 (5 bases). This CDR3 is 14 amino acids long. V gave up 0 bases and J gave up 8 bases, with 10 bases separating them. Germline V gene sequence: CDR1 SGHAT, CDR2 FQNNGV. The CDR3 sequence is CASSLDRDWGELFF. DNA for the CDR3: TGTGCCAGCAGCTTAGATCGGGATTGGGGGGAGCTGTTTTTT.

At least ten counts were recorded for this clonotype. V is TRBV20-1 and J is TRBJ2-1; 8 bases match TRBD2. From germline, CDR1 is DFQATT and CDR2 SNEGSKA (reference sequence). V dropped 6 bases and J dropped 10; count of bases not matched to a gene: 17. This CDR3 region has 15 residues. The CDR3 DNA follows: TGCAGTGCCGCTACCGGGACTAGGATTAGTCGGGAGCAGTTCTTC. It is translated as CSAATGTRISREQFF.

J is TRBJ2-3 and V is TRBV28; TRBD2 matches 7 bases. This CDR3 has 15 residues. In germline, CDR1 is MDHEN, CDR2 SYDVKM. V lost 5 bases, J lost 2 bases, and 7 bases stayed unmatched. In DNA form, the CDR3 reads TGTGCCAGCAGTCCGTCTAGCGGCTACACAGATACGCAGTATTTT. This codes for CASSPSSGYTDTQYF.

The table lists this clonotype with many counts. The genes are TRBV28 and TRBJ2-5; perhaps TRBD1 as D (6 bases). The CDR3 runs to 12 residues. V shed 5 bases and J shed 5 bases, with 9 bases lying between them. Germline CDR1 MDHEN, CDR2 SYDVKM. CDR3 coding DNA: TGTGCCAGCAGTAAGGGGGACGAGACCCAGTACTTC. This translates into CASSKGDETQYF. The full variable domain, in which reference TRBV28 and TRBJ2-5 provide the parts outside the CDR3, is DVKVTQSSRYLVKRTGEKVFLECVQDMDHENMFWYRQDPGLGLRLIYFSYDVKMKEKGDIPEGYSVSREKKERFSLILESASTNQTSMYLCASSKGDETQYFGPGTRLLVL.

This clonotype appeared a few times. This rearrangement joins TRBV9 to TRBJ1-5; D might be TRBD1 (5 bases). Trimming removed 4 bases at V and 5 bases at J, with 16 bases between. The CDR3 loop spans 15 amino acids. Germline V gives CDR1 SGDLS, CDR2 YYNGEE. CDR3 sequence reads: CASSPLGGPDQPQHF. DNA for the CDR3: TGTGCCAGCAGCCCCCTGGGGGGTCCGGATCAGCCCCAGCATTTT.

This clonotype has just a few counts. The rearrangement joins TRBV4-1 to TRBJ1-1; D is perhaps TRBD1 (5 bases). The V gene's germline CDR1 is MGHRA and CDR2 YSYEKL. CDR3 size: 14 residues. Trimming shortened V by 1 base and J by 3 bases, and 9 bases separated the two germline ends. CDR3 sequence (DNA): TGCGCCAGCAGCCAAGGTCCGGGGGACACTGAAGCTTTCTTT. As protein: CASSQGPGDTEAFF.